This TCR beta chain was captured by sequencing in a study of blood T cells in healthy people across ages. Notes on the study in general: Possibly confounding the expanded clonotype changes was the fact that donor CMV status was unknown.

The donors, aged roughly 6 to 95, were healthy Caucasians from Russia. The CDR3 is 14 amino acids. Germline V gene lookup returns CDR1 SNHLY and CDR2 FYNNEI. About this clonotype: The antigen remains undetermined. Germline is not matched at one junction end, which may reflect a read error.

The second PCR ran roughly 6 to 12 cycles with a sample-barcoded 5' primer and J-beta primers. Each cDNA molecule was tagged by a template-switch adaptor with 12 random nucleotides. TCRdb ran MiXCR on the 5' RACE reads and lists one entry per CDR3 protein. The sample consists of about 1.8 million distinct CDR3 sequences, 40% to 55% of them appearing once. This chain joins TRBV2 and TRBJ2-5, with D uncertain. The TCR was taken from a woman aged 40 to 50 in good health. The sequenced sample consisted of blood. CDR3 sequence: CASIEPGTQETQYF. As DNA, the CDR3 is TGTGCCAGCATTGAACCCGGCACCCAAGAGACCCAGTACTTC.